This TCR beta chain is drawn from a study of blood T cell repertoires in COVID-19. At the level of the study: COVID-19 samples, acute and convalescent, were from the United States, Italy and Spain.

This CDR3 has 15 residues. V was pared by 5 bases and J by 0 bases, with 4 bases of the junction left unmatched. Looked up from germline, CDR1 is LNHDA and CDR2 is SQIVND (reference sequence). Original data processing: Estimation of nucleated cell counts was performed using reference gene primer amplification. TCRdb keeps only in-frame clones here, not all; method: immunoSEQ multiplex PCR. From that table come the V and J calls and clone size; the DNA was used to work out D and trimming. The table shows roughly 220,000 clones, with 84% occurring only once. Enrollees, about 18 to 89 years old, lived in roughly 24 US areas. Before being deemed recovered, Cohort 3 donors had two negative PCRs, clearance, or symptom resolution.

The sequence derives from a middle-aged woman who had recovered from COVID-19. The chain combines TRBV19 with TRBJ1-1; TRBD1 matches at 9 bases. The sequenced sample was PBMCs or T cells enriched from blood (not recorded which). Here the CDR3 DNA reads TGTGCCAGTAGTGACAGGGGGGTAATGAACACTGAAGCTTTCTTT. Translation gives CASSDRGVMNTEAFF.